Each of the 16 T cell receptor beta chains below was sequenced from the same sample in a study of T cells after yellow fever vaccination. TCRdb analysed the 5' RACE reads with MiXCR anew, one entry per CDR3 protein. The table includes some 560,000 distinct CDR3 sequences, roughly a sixth detected once. Sample: PBMCs, taken 4 to 5 days after the first yellow fever vaccination. The receptor set was obtained from a man aged 18 to 35 who received the YFV17D yellow fever vaccine.

There are a few counts of this clonotype. The CDR3 region is CASSPGWTGNSREQFF. In DNA, the CDR3 is TGTGCCAGCAGCCCGGGTTGGACAGGGAATTCTCGGGAGCAGTTCTTC. The chain joins TRBV7-2 to TRBJ2-1; TRBD1 aligns across 8 bases. The CDR3 contains 16 residues. CDR1 is SGHTA, CDR2 FQGNSA, per germline. The J segment lost 10 bases and the V segment lost 5 bases, leaving 16 bases of the junction unmatched.

The chain uses TRBV20-1 and TRBJ2-5, with 10 bases identical to TRBD2. This CDR3 is 18 amino acids long. In germline, CDR1 is DFQATT, CDR2 SNEGSKA (reference sequence). V dropped 1 base and J dropped 5; count of bases not matched to a gene: 16. DNA for the CDR3: TGCAGTGCTAGAGCCTCCAGCGGGGGGGCCGGGGTTTCGGAGACCCAGTACTTC. Translated, it gives CSARASSGGAGVSETQYF.

This clonotype was observed a handful of times. The chain links TRBV28 to TRBJ2-2; no firm D call. There are 15 residues in the CDR3. V was clipped by 6 bases and J by 1 base, with 12 bases between them. The germline V gene has CDR1 MDHEN and CDR2 SYDVKM. In DNA form, the CDR3 reads TGTGCCAGCAGCCGGGTCCCCGGGAACACCGGGGAGCTGTTTTTT. Encoded protein: CASSRVPGNTGELFF.

This clonotype was seen more than once but under ten times. This chain links TRBV29-1 with TRBJ2-1, with 9 bases aligning to TRBD2. V gave up 4 bases and J gave up 3 bases; unmatched junction bases: 1. Germline V gives CDR1 SQVTM, CDR2 ANQGSEA. This CDR3 spans 13 amino acids. The CDR3 bases are TGCAGCGTTGTACTAGCGGGCTACAATGAGCAGTTCTTC. Amino acids: CSVVLAGYNEQFF.

The chain uses TRBV20-1 and TRBJ2-7, with no clear D. Trimming cost V 1 base and J 3 bases, with 13 bases left between them. The V gene's germline CDR1 is DFQATT and CDR2 SNEGSKA (reference sequence). The CDR3 extends over 14 amino acids. This CDR3 is CSARATGLNYEQYV. In DNA, the CDR3 is TGCAGTGCTAGAGCAACGGGCCTGAACTACGAGCAGTACGTC.

In this sample, this clonotype turned up a few times. The J gene is TRBJ2-3, the V gene TRBV20-1; 8 bases agree with TRBD1. Germline V gene data show CDR1 as DFQATT and CDR2 as SNEGSKA (reference sequence). V was clipped by 7 bases and J by 4 bases; unmatched bases: 19. The CDR3 extends over 17 amino acids. The CDR3 loop reads CSVDGDRKNMLADTQYF. In DNA, the CDR3 is TGCAGTGTGGACGGGGACAGGAAAAATATGCTGGCAGATACGCAGTATTTT.

This chain connects TRBV9 to TRBJ1-1, with no clear D. The CDR3 is 14 amino acids. The V end was cut by 3 bases, the J end by 1 base, with 10 bases between. Germline V gives CDR1 SGDLS, CDR2 YYNGEE. DNA for the CDR3: TGTGCCAGCAGCGAGAGGGCGGGGAACACTGAAGCTTTCTTT. It is translated as CASSERAGNTEAFF.

The genes are TRBV5-1 and TRBJ2-7; D is undetermined. Germline CDR1 SGHRS, CDR2 YFSETQ. The germline V and J ends were trimmed by 2 bases and 5 bases, with 11 bases remaining between them. The CDR3 has 13 amino acids. The CDR3 region is CASSFRRPDEQYF. The CDR3 region has the DNA TGCGCCAGCAGCTTTAGAAGGCCCGACGAGCAGTACTTC.

This clonotype has only a few counts. The V gene is TRBV11-2, the J gene TRBJ2-7; D remains unclear. Germline CDR1 and CDR2: SGHAT and FQNNGV. The CDR3 sequence is 14 residues long. The V end lost 5 bases, the J end lost 2 bases, and 13 bases lay between the germline ends. As DNA, the CDR3 is TGTGCCAGCAGCCCACGGACGGATGCCTACGAGCAGTACTTC. Translating it yields CASSPRTDAYEQYF.

This clonotype was seen just once. The chain combines TRBV6-6 with TRBJ2-1; D gene unclear. The germline gives CDR1 MNHNY, CDR2 SVGAGI (reference sequence). The CDR3 has 10 amino acids. V dropped 11 bases and J dropped 7 bases, with 9 bases sitting between them. This CDR3 reads CAGEGNEQFF. The CDR3 DNA reads TGTGCCGGGGAAGGAAATGAGCAGTTCTTC.

This clonotype was seen more than once but under ten times. This chain connects TRBV12-3 or TRBV12-4 to TRBJ1-2; D might be TRBD1 (5 bases). The CDR3 covers 15 residues. V was cut by 3 bases and J by 3 bases, with 14 bases left in between. The DNA of the CDR3 is TGTGCCAGCAGTTTTGCTGAGGGCAGGGACTATGGCTACACCTTC. This gives the protein CASSFAEGRDYGYTF.

The V call is TRBV27, the J call TRBJ2-3; 8 bases line up with TRBD2. In germline, CDR1 is MNHEY, CDR2 SMNVEV (reference sequence). With 0 bases clipped from V and 7 bases from J, the junction kept 9 bases outside the gene matches. This CDR3 contains 16 residues. Here the CDR3 DNA reads TGTGCCAGCAGTTTATCGTCGGGACTAGTCCTAAATACGCAGTATTTT. This codes for CASSLSSGLVLNTQYF.

The sample holds a few counts of this clonotype. The chain recombines TRBV20-1 with TRBJ2-2; 11 positions agree with TRBD2. Germline V CDR1 and CDR2: DFQATT, SNEGSKA (reference sequence). This CDR3 region has 16 residues. V dropped 5 bases and J dropped 0; count of bases not matched to a gene: 5. Written as DNA, the CDR3 is TGCAGTGCTGATATTAGCGGGGGGGCGAACACCGGGGAGCTGTTTTTT. Translating it yields CSADISGGANTGELFF.

A few counts support this clonotype. This chain connects TRBV5-5 to TRBJ2-1; 11 bases match TRBD2. J was trimmed by 9 bases and V by 4 bases; bases with no gene match: 9. The CDR3 consists of 15 residues. Looked up from germline, CDR1 is SGHKS and CDR2 is YYEKEE (reference sequence). As DNA, the CDR3 is TGTGCCAGCAGCCCCTTTAGCGGGGGGGCAGGTGAGCAGTTCTTC. Its translation is CASSPFSGGAGEQFF. Complete variable domain (other parts from reference TRBV5-5 and TRBJ2-1): DAGVTQSPTHLIKTRGQQVTLRCSPISGHKSVSWYQQVLGQGPQFIFQYYEKEERGRGNFPDRFSARQFPNYSSELNVNALLLGDSALYLCASSPFSGGAGEQFFGPGTRLTVL.

CDR3: CASSQDWTLNYGYTF. The DNA of the CDR3 is TGCGCCAGCAGCCAAGATTGGACACTTAACTATGGCTACACCTTC. The chain is built from TRBV4-3 and TRBJ1-2, with D perhaps TRBD1 (5 bases). The CDR3 spans 15 residues. Germline CDR1 is LGHNA and CDR2 is YSLEER. Trimming shortened V by 0 bases and J by 1 base, and 9 bases separated the two germline ends.

This clonotype came up a few times. The rearrangement links TRBV7-2 to TRBJ2-3, with 10 bases fitting TRBD2. This CDR3 contains 14 residues. The V segment lost 6 bases and the J segment 2 bases; nucleotides outside the gene matches: 2. Germline values: CDR1 SGHTA, CDR2 FQGNSA. CDR3 loop: CASRLAGYTDTQYF. The CDR3 nucleotides are TGTGCCAGCAGACTAGCGGGGTACACAGATACGCAGTATTTT.